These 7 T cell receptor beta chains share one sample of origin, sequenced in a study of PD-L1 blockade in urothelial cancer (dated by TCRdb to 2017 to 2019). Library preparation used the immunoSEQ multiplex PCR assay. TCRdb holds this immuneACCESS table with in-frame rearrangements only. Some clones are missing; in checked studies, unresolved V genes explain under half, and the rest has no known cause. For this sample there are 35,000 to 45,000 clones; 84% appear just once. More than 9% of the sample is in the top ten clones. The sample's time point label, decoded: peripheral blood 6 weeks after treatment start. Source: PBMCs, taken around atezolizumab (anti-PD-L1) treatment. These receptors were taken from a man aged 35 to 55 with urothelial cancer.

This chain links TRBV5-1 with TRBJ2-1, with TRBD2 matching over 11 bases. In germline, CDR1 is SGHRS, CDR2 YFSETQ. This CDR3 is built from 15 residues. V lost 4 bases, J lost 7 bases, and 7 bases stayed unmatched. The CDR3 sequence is CASSPTSGRMNEQFF. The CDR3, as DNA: TGCGCCAGCAGCCCAACTAGCGGGAGAATGAATGAGCAGTTCTTC.

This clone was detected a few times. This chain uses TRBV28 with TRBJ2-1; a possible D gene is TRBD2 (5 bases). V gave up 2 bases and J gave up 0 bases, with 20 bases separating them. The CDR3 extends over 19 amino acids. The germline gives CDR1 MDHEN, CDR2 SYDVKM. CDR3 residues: CASSLSWELTPSSYNEQFF. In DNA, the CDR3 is TGTGCCAGCAGTTTAAGCTGGGAGCTGACCCCGAGCTCCTACAATGAGCAGTTCTTC.

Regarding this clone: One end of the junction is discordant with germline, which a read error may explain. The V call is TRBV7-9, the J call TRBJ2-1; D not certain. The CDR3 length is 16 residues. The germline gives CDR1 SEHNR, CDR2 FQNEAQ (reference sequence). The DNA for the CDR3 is TGTGCCAGCAGCTCTCCCCCGTCGCGCTCCCACAATGAGCAGTTCTTC. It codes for CASSSPPSRSHNEQFF. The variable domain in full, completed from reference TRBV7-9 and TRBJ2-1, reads DTGVSQNPRHKITKRGQNVTFRCDPISEHNRLYWYRQTLGQGPEFLTYFQNEAQLEKSRLLSDRFSAERPKGSFSTLEIQRTEQGDSAMYLCASSSPPSRSHNEQFFGPGTRLTVL.

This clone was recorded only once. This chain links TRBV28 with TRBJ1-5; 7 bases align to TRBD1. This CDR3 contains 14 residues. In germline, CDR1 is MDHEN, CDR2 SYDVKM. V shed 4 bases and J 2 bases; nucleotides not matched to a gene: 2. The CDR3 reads CASSYGQGNQPQHF. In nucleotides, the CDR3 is TGTGCCAGCAGTTATGGACAGGGCAATCAGCCCCAGCATTTT.

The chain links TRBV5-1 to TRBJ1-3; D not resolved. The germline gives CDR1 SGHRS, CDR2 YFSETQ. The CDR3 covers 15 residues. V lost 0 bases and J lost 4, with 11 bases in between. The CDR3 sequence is CASSLDAGFGNTIYF. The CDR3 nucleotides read TGCGCCAGCAGCTTGGACGCGGGGTTCGGAAACACCATATATTTT.

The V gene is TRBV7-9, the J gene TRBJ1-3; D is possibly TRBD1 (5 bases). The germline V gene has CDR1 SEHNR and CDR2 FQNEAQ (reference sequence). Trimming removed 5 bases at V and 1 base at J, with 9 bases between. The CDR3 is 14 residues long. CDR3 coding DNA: TGTGCCAGCAGCCACGGGGGATCTGGAAACACCATATATTTT. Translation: CASSHGGSGNTIYF. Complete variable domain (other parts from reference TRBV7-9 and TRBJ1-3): DTGVSQNPRHKITKRGQNVTFRCDPISEHNRLYWYRQTLGQGPEFLTYFQNEAQLEKSRLLSDRFSAERPKGSFSTLEIQRTEQGDSAMYLCASSHGGSGNTIYFGEGSWLTVV.

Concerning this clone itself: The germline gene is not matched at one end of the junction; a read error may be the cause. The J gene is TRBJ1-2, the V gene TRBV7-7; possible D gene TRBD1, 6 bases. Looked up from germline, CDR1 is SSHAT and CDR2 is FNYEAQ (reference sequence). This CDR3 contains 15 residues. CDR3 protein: CASSCRQEPYYGYTF. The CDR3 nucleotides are TGTGCTAGCAGCTGCCGACAGGAGCCCTACTATGGCTACACCTTC.